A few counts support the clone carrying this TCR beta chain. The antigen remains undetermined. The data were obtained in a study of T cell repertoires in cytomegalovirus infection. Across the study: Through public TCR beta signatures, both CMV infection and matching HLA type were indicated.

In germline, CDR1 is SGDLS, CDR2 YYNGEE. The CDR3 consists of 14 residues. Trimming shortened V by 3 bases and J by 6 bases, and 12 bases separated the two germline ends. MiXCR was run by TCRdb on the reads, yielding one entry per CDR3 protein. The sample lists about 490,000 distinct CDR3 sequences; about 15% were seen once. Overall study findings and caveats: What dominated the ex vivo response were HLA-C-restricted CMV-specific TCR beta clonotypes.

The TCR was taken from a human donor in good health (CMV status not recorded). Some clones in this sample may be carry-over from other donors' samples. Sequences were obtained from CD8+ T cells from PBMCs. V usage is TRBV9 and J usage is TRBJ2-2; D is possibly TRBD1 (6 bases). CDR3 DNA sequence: TGTGCCAGCAGCGCGTACAGGGACGCCGGGGAGCTGTTTTTT. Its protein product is CASSAYRDAGELFF.